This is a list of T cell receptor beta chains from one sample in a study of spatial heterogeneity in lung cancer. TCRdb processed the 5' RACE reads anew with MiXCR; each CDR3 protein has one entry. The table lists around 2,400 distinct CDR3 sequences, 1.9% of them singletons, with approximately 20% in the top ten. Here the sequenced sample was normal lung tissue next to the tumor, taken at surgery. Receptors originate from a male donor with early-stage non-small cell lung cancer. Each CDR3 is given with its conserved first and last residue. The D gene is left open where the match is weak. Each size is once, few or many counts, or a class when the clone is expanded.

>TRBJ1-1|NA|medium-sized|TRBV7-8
CASSLDFRGRITEAFF
TGTGCCAGCAGCTTAGATTTCAGGGGAAGGATCACTGAAGCTTTCTTT
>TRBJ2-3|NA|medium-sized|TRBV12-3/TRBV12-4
CASSLRPHTDTQYF
TGTGCCAGCAGTTTAAGGCCCCACACAGATACGCAGTATTTT
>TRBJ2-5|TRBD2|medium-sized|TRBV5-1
CASSLHIAGGQETQYF
TGCGCCAGCAGCTTACATATAGCGGGGGGACAAGAGACCCAGTACTTC
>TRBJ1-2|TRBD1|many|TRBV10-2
CASSTGTGGNGYTF
TGCGCCAGCAGCACCGGGACAGGGGGCAATGGCTACACCTTC
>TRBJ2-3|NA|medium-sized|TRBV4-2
CASSQETSTDTQYF
TGTGCCAGCAGCCAAGAAACTAGCACAGATACGCAGTATTTT
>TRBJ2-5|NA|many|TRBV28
CASSFTIETQYF
TGTGCCAGCAGTTTTACGATCGAGACCCAGTACTTC
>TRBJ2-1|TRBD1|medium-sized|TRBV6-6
CASSLSGQGWNEQFF
TGTGCCAGCAGTCTAAGTGGACAGGGGTGGAATGAGCAGTTCTTC
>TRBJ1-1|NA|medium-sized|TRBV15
CATSRDSGIPEAFF
TGTGCCACCAGCAGAGATTCAGGGATCCCTGAAGCTTTCTTT
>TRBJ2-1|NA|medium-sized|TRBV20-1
CSAWEGGGEQFF
TGCAGTGCGTGGGAGGGGGGCGGTGAGCAGTTCTTC
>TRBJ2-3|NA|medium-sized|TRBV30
CAWSVGGADTQYF
TGTGCCTGGAGTGTAGGGGGGGCAGATACGCAGTATTTT
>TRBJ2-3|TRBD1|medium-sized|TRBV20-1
CSARGQTKSTDTQYF
TGCAGTGCTAGGGGACAGACAAAAAGCACCGATACGCAGTATTTT
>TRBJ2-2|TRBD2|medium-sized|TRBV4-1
CASSQEPTSGGQDRELFF
TGCGCCAGCAGCCAAGAACCCACTAGCGGGGGGCAAGATCGGGAGCTGTTTTTT
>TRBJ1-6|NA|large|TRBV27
CASSSPLSPLHF
TGTGCCAGCAGTTCGCCGCTCTCACCCCTCCACTTT
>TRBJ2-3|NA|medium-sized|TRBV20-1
CSGRDPFADTQYF
TGCAGTGGAAGGGATCCTTTTGCGGATACGCAGTATTTT
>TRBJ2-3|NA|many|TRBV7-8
CASSGGLTDTQYF
TGTGCCAGCAGCGGGGGACTCACAGATACGCAGTATTTT
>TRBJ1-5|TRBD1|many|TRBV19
CASSIGGTARNQPQHF
TGTGCCAGTAGTATAGGGGGGACAGCCCGCAATCAGCCCCAGCATTTT
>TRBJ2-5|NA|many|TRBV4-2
CASSPTGRRAETQYF
TGTGCCAGCAGCCCCACGGGGCGGAGAGCTGAGACCCAGTACTTC
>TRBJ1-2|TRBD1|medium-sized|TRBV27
CASKPDRGIGSDYGYTF
TGTGCCAGCAAGCCGGACAGGGGGATCGGTAGTGACTATGGCTACACCTTC
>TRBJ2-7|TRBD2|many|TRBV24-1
CATSDGTRDEQYF
TGTGCCACCAGTGATGGGACTAGAGACGAGCAGTACTTC
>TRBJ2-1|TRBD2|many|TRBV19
CASSKISGGEQFF
TGTGCCAGTAGTAAGATTAGCGGGGGGGAGCAGTTCTTC
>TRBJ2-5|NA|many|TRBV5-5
CASSLTERETQYF
TGTGCCAGCAGCTTGACAGAGAGGGAGACCCAGTACTTC
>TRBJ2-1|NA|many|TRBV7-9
CASSPFGGEYNEQFF
TGTGCCAGCAGCCCGTTCGGGGGAGAGTACAATGAGCAGTTCTTC
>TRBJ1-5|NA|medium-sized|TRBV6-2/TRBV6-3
CASRSTGPGQPQHF
TGTGCCAGCAGGTCTACAGGGCCTGGGCAGCCCCAGCATTTT
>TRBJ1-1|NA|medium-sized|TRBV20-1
CSARQGMNTEAFF
TGCAGTGCTAGGCAGGGGATGAACACTGAAGCTTTCTTT
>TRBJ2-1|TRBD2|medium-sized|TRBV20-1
CSARVMRGGSDNEQFF
TGCAGTGCTAGAGTCATGCGGGGGGGCAGCGACAATGAGCAGTTCTTC